These 3 T cell receptor beta chains were all obtained from the same sample, sequenced in a study of OX40 agonist ivuxolimab in advanced cancers. TCRdb's table, derived via immunoSEQ multiplex PCR, lists solely in-frame clones and lacks some. Among 48,000 or so clones listed, 85% were seen once. Sequences were derived from CD4+ or CD8+ T cells sorted from blood, sampled in a trial of the OX40 agonist ivuxolimab. These receptors were obtained from an adult with an advanced solid tumor such as melanoma, head and neck, liver or kidney cancer.

This chain links TRBV19 with TRBJ2-5; the match to TRBD2 covers 11 bases. This CDR3 contains 15 residues. The V gene end was trimmed by 5 bases and the J gene end by 5 bases; junction bases not matched to a gene: 7. CDR1 is LNHDA, CDR2 SQIVND, per germline (reference sequence). CDR3 in amino acids: CASSGLAGGGETQYF. CDR3 coding DNA: TGTGCCAGTAGTGGTCTAGCGGGAGGCGGTGAGACCCAGTACTTC.

In DNA, the CDR3 is TGTGCCAGCAGTCGCCCGGGTGGCGAGCAGTACTTC. It yields the protein CASSRPGGEQYF. The gene calls are TRBV6-5 and TRBJ2-7; D is undetermined. The CDR3 consists of 12 residues. Trimming removed 5 bases at V and 6 bases at J, with 11 bases between. Per the germline V gene, CDR1 is MNHEY and CDR2 is SVGAGI.

This sequence joins TRBV5-1 and TRBJ2-2; the D is unclear. V was cut by 4 bases and J by 2 bases, with 3 bases left in between. CDR3 length: 12 amino acids. The germline CDR1 and CDR2 sequences are SGHRS and YFSETQ. CDR3 coding DNA: TGCGCCAGCAGCCGAAACACCGGGGAGCTGTTTTTT. This gives the protein CASSRNTGELFF.